This TCR beta chain was recorded in a study of T-cell memory formation after mild COVID-19. Whole-study findings and limits: Clones contracting across day 15 to 85 had a balanced CD4/CD8 profile; later expanding clones leaned CD4+.

TCRdb processed the 5' RACE reads anew with MiXCR; each CDR3 protein has one entry. This sample has approximately 100,000 distinct CDR3 sequences, with approximately 12% found just once. The CDR3 is 14 amino acids. Germline V gives CDR1 SQVTM, CDR2 ANQGSEA. V trimming: 3 bases; J trimming: 4 bases; junction bases outside the gene matches: 5. The table lists this clonotype with a few counts. Its target is unknown. The genes are TRBV29-1 and TRBJ2-3, with 9 bases aligning to TRBD1. The sequenced sample was PBMCs or a T cell subset sorted from them (not recorded which). This receptor was identified in a young man who had mild COVID-19 (a few samples of this study predate the infection). Cell type and time point are not known. The CDR3 DNA follows: TGCAGCGTTGAGGGGACAGGGTTTCCAGATACGCAGTATTTT. It specifies CSVEGTGFPDTQYF.